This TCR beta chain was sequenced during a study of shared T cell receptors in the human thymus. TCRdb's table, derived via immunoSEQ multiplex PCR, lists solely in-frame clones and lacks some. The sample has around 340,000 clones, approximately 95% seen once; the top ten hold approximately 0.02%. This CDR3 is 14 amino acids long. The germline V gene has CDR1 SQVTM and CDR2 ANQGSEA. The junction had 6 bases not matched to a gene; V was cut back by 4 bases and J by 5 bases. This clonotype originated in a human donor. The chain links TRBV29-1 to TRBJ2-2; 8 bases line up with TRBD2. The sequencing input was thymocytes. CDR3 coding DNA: TGCAGCGTTGTGAGCGGGAGAAGTACCGGGGAGCTGTTTTTT. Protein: CSVVSGRSTGELFF.